The sequence of this T cell receptor (beta chain) was determined in a study of blood T cell repertoires in COVID-19. Study context: Both acute and convalescent COVID-19 samples were obtained from the United States, Italy and Spain.

As handled by the study authors: Quantification of nucleated cells was approximated via reference gene primer amplification. Clones were sequenced by immunoSEQ multiplex PCR, and TCRdb holds only the in-frame ones, with some missing. The V and J calls and clone size come from that table; D and trimming were worked out from the DNA. The sample comprises about 400,000 clones, roughly 89% of which are singletons, and about 1.7% rests with the top ten. The germline gives CDR1 SGHVS, CDR2 FQNEAQ. CDR3 length: 13 residues. Trimming stripped 1 base from V and 4 bases from J, with 8 bases between. Enrollees, about 18 to 89 years old, lived in 20 to 25 US areas. Two negative PCRs, clearance, or symptom resolution were required of recovered Cohort 3 donors.

The sequenced material came from PBMCs or T cells enriched from blood (not recorded which). The receptor comes from a woman in her thirties who had recovered from COVID-19. This chain joins TRBV7-8 and TRBJ2-7; tentatively, D is TRBD1 (5 bases). This CDR3 reads CASSLGTPYEQYF. CDR3 DNA sequence: TGTGCCAGCAGCTTAGGGACACCGTACGAGCAGTACTTC.